Each of the 21 T cell receptor beta chains below was sequenced from the same sample in a study of T cell clones after liver transplantation. This table comes from immunoSEQ multiplex PCR, and its TCRdb copy is limited to in-frame clones, with some not included. The table includes 65,000 to 85,000 clones, around 84% detected once. Here the sequenced sample was CD4+ T cells from blood, taken around 50 months after liver transplant. Every receptor here comes from a human patient who received a liver transplant. Some T cells may possibly be graft donor cells.

The rearrangement uses TRBV7-2 and TRBJ1-1; a weak D match, TRBD1 (5 bases). This CDR3 contains 15 residues. Germline-derived CDR1 and CDR2 are SGHTA and FQGNSA. V lost 4 bases and J 3 bases, leaving 15 bases between the germline ends. The CDR3 loop is CASSWGWTQDTEAFF. The CDR3 DNA reads as TGTGCCAGCAGCTGGGGGTGGACCCAGGACACTGAAGCTTTCTTT.

The chain couples TRBV5-1 to TRBJ1-4; D unclear. Germline CDR1 and CDR2: SGHRS and YFSETQ. V was trimmed by 0 bases and J by 3 bases, leaving 6 bases between them. The CDR3 extends over 14 amino acids. The CDR3 spells CASSLERSNEKLFF. In DNA form, the CDR3 reads TGCGCCAGCAGCTTGGAACGCTCTAATGAAAAACTGTTTTTT.

This rearrangement joins TRBV21-1 to TRBJ2-3; the table's TRBD2 call for D was not verified on the DNA. TRBV21-1 is tagged as a pseudogene. The CDR3 spans 17 residues. In DNA form, the CDR3 reads TGTGCCAGCAGCAAAGCGCGGATCGGGGGGTGCACAGATACGCAGTATTTT. Its translation: CASSKARIGGCTDTQYF.

The chain combines TRBV6-1 with TRBJ2-1; 7 bases map to TRBD2. Per germline, CDR1 MNHNS and CDR2 SASEGT. Trimming at V came to 11 bases and at J to 6 bases, leaving 16 bases not matched to a gene. CDR3 size: 15 residues. The CDR3 spells CAGKLGSGEGNEQFF. CDR3 DNA: TGTGCCGGAAAGCTAGGCAGCGGGGAAGGCAATGAGCAGTTCTTC.

The V gene is TRBV28, the J gene TRBJ2-5; 7 nucleotides match TRBD2. The CDR3 covers 16 residues. Germline-derived CDR1 and CDR2 are MDHEN and SYDVKM. The junction had 10 bases not matched to a gene; V was cut back by 4 bases and J by 2 bases. The CDR3 nucleotides are TGTGCCAGCAGTTCTATGGGGGGGGACCTTCAAGAGACCCAGTACTTC. Its protein product is CASSSMGGDLQETQYF.

The V gene is TRBV7-6, the J gene TRBJ2-2, with D possibly matching TRBD2 (5 bases). The CDR3 extends over 13 amino acids. Trimming removed 4 bases from V and 6 bases from J, with 9 bases in between. Germline assignment: CDR1 SGHVS and CDR2 FNYEAQ. CDR3 region: CASSSTGSGELFF. The DNA of the CDR3 is TGTGCCAGCAGCTCTACGGGATCCGGGGAGCTGTTTTTT.

V usage is TRBV7-9 and J usage is TRBJ1-1, with TRBD1 as a possible D gene (5 bases). Trimming left V 4 bases short and J 4 bases short, with 19 bases between. There are 16 residues in the CDR3. CDR1 is SEHNR and CDR2 is FQNEAQ in the germline V gene (reference sequence). In DNA form, the CDR3 reads TGTGCCAGCAGCTCGAGAGGGTCGGGGGGGTCCACTGAAGCTTTCTTT. Translation gives CASSSRGSGGSTEAFF.

By sample share, this clone is medium-sized. The chain joins TRBV5-4 to TRBJ2-7; 11 nucleotides match TRBD2. CDR1 is SGHNT and CDR2 is YYREEE in the germline V gene (reference sequence). V dropped 1 base and J dropped 7; count of bases not matched to a gene: 4. The CDR3 is 14 amino acids. CDR3 sequence (DNA): TGTGCCAGCAGCTTGACTAGCGGGAGTAGGGAGCAGTACTTC. Translating it yields CASSLTSGSREQYF.

The chain employs TRBV19 and TRBJ2-1; 7 bases are shared with TRBD2. The CDR3 is made up of 16 amino acids. The V and J ends lost 7 bases and 9 bases, in that order; junction bases with no gene match: 18. The germline gives CDR1 LNHDA, CDR2 SQIVND (reference sequence). The CDR3 sequence is CASTSGKGVGMGEQFF. CDR3 coding DNA: TGTGCCAGTACCAGCGGGAAAGGTGTTGGGATGGGTGAGCAGTTCTTC.

The chain has TRBV5-6 and TRBJ1-4, with TRBD1 matching 7 bases. The CDR3 is 14 amino acids. Trimming cost V 4 bases and J 3 bases; bases outside gene matches: 3. Germline V gives CDR1 SGHDT, CDR2 YYEEEE. CDR3 coding DNA: TGTGCCAGCAGCGAGGGGGCGGCTAATGAAAAACTGTTTTTT. Amino acids: CASSEGAANEKLFF.

On this clone itself: Mismatch with germline at one junction end may stem from a read error. Here the CDR3 DNA reads TGTGCTAGCAGCTTAAGGCCAGGGGGAGGGTACGAGCAGTACTTC. It encodes CASSLRPGGGYEQYF. The chain employs TRBV7-7 and TRBJ2-7, with D perhaps matching TRBD1 or TRBD2 (7 bases each). This CDR3 is built from 15 residues. CDR1 SSHAT and CDR2 FNYEAQ come from the germline V gene (reference sequence). Full variable domain (outside the CDR3, taken from reference TRBV7-7 and TRBJ2-7): GAGVSQSPRYKVTKRGQDVTLRCDPISSHATLYWYQQALGQGPEFLTYFNYEAQPDKSGLPSDRFSAERPEGSISTLTIQRTEQRDSAMYRCASSLRPGGGYEQYFGPGTRLTVT.

This clone is a singleton in its sample. This chain links TRBV28 with TRBJ2-1, with 9 bases matching TRBD2. Trimming cost V 5 bases and J 2 bases; bases outside gene matches: 4. Germline lookup yields CDR1 MDHEN and CDR2 SYDVKM. The CDR3 is 15 residues long. The CDR3 nucleotides read TGTGCCAGCAGTACGGCGGGAGGGCCCTACAATGAGCAGTTCTTC. Its protein is CASSTAGGPYNEQFF.

This clone was seen only a few times. The rearrangement uses TRBV5-1 and TRBJ2-1, with TRBD1 identical over 9 bases. V trimming: 7 bases; J trimming: 6 bases; junction bases outside the gene matches: 11. CDR3 length: 15 amino acids. Germline assignment: CDR1 SGHRS and CDR2 YFSETQ. The CDR3 DNA reads TGCGCCAGCGGGATACGGACAGGGGAGTTCAATGAGCAGTTCTTC. Translated: CASGIRTGEFNEQFF.

The chain employs TRBV7-2 and TRBJ1-5; maybe TRBD1 (6 bases). The germline gives CDR1 SGHTA, CDR2 FQGNSA. Trimming took 6 bases from V and 4 from J, leaving 13 bases between them. The length of the CDR3 is 14 residues. CDR3 nucleotide sequence: TGTGCCAGCAGTATGGCAGGGGTGAATCAGCCCCAGCATTTT. Its translation is CASSMAGVNQPQHF.

The V call is TRBV7-2, the J call TRBJ2-1, with D possibly being TRBD2 (6 bases). The CDR3 has 15 amino acids. CDR1 is SGHTA, CDR2 FQGNSA, per germline. V gave up 5 bases and J gave up 10 bases, with 21 bases separating them. This CDR3 is CASSHGRGAEGEQFF. The CDR3 DNA follows: TGTGCCAGCAGCCATGGCCGCGGGGCTGAAGGGGAGCAGTTCTTC.

The gene calls are TRBV6-4 and TRBJ1-5; TRBD1 matches at 10 bases. V lost 2 bases to trimming and J lost 2 bases; unmatched junction nucleotides: 9. The CDR3 spans 18 residues. Germline values: CDR1 MRHNA, CDR2 SNTAGT. CDR3 sequence reads: CASSDGWGQGFRNQPQHF. The DNA of the CDR3 is TGTGCCAGCAGTGACGGATGGGGACAGGGGTTTCGCAATCAGCCCCAGCATTTT.

This clone was seen more than once but under ten times. The chain uses TRBV7-2 and TRBJ2-7; 9 nucleotides line up with TRBD2. The CDR3 has 14 amino acids. From germline, CDR1 is SGHTA and CDR2 FQGNSA. V trimming: 1 base; J trimming: 5 bases; junction bases outside the gene matches: 3. The CDR3 coding sequence is TGTGCCAGCAGCTTAGTGCGGGGGGGCAACGAGCAGTACTTC. Translation: CASSLVRGGNEQYF.

The chain recombines TRBV5-1 with TRBJ1-3; D uncertain. V lost 5 bases and J 0 bases, leaving 15 bases between the germline ends. CDR3 size: 16 residues. Germline loops: CDR1 SGHRS, CDR2 YFSETQ. CDR3 DNA: TGCGCCAGCAGTACGGACCAAACGCTCTCTGGAAACACCATATATTTT. Its translation: CASSTDQTLSGNTIYF.

The chain combines TRBV5-6 with TRBJ1-2; tentatively, D is TRBD1 (5 bases). V gave up 4 bases and J gave up 0 bases, with 16 bases separating them. The CDR3 contains 16 residues. Germline assignment: CDR1 SGHDT and CDR2 YYEEEE. The CDR3 coding sequence is TGTGCCAGCAGCCCACGGGGACTCGGGTCTAACTATGGCTACACCTTC. It specifies CASSPRGLGSNYGYTF.

V gene TRBV6-4 combines with J gene TRBJ2-2; 7 nucleotides align to TRBD2. Germline assignment: CDR1 MRHNA and CDR2 SNTAGT. V was clipped by 2 bases and J by 4 bases; unmatched bases: 10. The CDR3 is made up of 17 amino acids. CDR3 in amino acids: CASSDPGRGTGTGELFF. DNA for the CDR3: TGTGCCAGCAGTGACCCGGGGAGGGGCACGGGCACCGGGGAGCTGTTTTTT.

The chain is built from TRBV19 and TRBJ2-7; D possibly uses TRBD1 or TRBD2 (5 bases each). Germline V CDR1 and CDR2: LNHDA, SQIVND (reference sequence). Trimming cost V 3 bases and J 9 bases, with 9 bases left between them. The CDR3 totals 11 residues. CDR3 protein: CASSIQGVQYF. DNA of the CDR3: TGTGCCAGTAGTATTCAGGGAGTGCAGTACTTC.